Below are 29 T cell receptor beta chains sequenced from a single sample in a study of T cells in Graves' hyperthyroidism and ophthalmopathy. RNA transcripts provided the source from which TCR beta CDR3 regions were amplified. The HTBI primer set was used in a first-round RT-PCR of the TCR CDR3. TCRdb fed the multiplex PCR reads into MiXCR, producing one record per CDR3 protein. The sample consists of fewer than 600,000 distinct CDR3 sequences, around 15% of them appearing once. Material for sequencing was blood. Source of these receptors: a woman aged 18-29 years with Graves' hyperthyroidism.

This clonotype came up many times. The chain uses TRBV10-3 and TRBJ1-1; no reliable D call. Germline CDR1 reads ENHRY; CDR2 reads SYGVKD. CDR3 size: 13 residues. Trimming shortened V by 6 bases and J by 2 bases, and 10 bases separated the two germline ends. This CDR3 is CAIRIDLNTEAFF. The CDR3 bases are TGTGCCATCAGAATAGACCTAAACACTGAAGCTTTCTTT.

This clonotype has a count of ten or more. The rearrangement joins TRBV12-3 or TRBV12-4 to TRBJ2-7; D not certain. The CDR3 runs to 14 residues. Trimming removed 6 bases at V and 6 bases at J, with 18 bases between. The CDR3 coding sequence is TGTGCCAGCAGCCCGACGGCTGGTATGGGCGAGCAGTACTTC. This gives the protein CASSPTAGMGEQYF.

Concerning this clonotype itself: The junction and the germline gene differ at one end; a read error may be behind it. The chain is built from TRBV10-2 and TRBJ1-5; D not certain. CDR3 length: 13 residues. Germline CDR1 WSHSY, CDR2 SAAADI. The CDR3 DNA follows: TGCGCCAGCACTGAGCGTAGCAATCAGCCCCAGCATTTT. It is translated as CASTERSNQPQHF.

This clonotype was observed many times. The chain links TRBV30 to TRBJ1-1, with no clear D. Germline values: CDR1 GTSNPN, CDR2 SVGIG (reference sequence). V was trimmed by 3 bases and J by 1 base, leaving 15 bases between them. There are 15 residues in the CDR3. The CDR3 region is CAWRGEVSWNTEAFF. CDR3 nucleotides: TGTGCCTGGAGAGGTGAGGTGTCGTGGAACACTGAAGCTTTCTTT.

Of note for this clonotype: A much larger clone sits a single nucleotide away, making a read error possible. V usage is TRBV27 and J usage is TRBJ1-4, with D possibly being TRBD1 (5 bases). This CDR3 region has 15 residues. The germline CDR1 and CDR2 sequences are MNHEY and SMNVEV (reference sequence). The CDR3 sequence is CASSLFGATNEKPFF. CDR3 sequence (DNA): TGTGCCAGCAGTTTATTCGGGGCAACTAATGAAAAACCGTTTTTT.

CDR3 nucleotides: TGTGCCAGCAGTGAACAGGCAAGCAATCAGCCCCAGCATTTT. Protein: CASSEQASNQPQHF. V gene TRBV2 combines with J gene TRBJ1-5; D remains unclear. Germline V gene lookup returns CDR1 SNHLY and CDR2 FYNNEI. The CDR3 length is 14 residues. V lost 2 bases, J lost 1 base, and 6 bases lay in between.

In this sample, this clonotype turned up many times. V gene TRBV20-1 combines with J gene TRBJ2-1; 15 bases are shared with TRBD2. The CDR3 consists of 19 residues. Germline CDR1 reads DFQATT; CDR2 reads SNEGSKA (reference sequence). Unmatched junction bases numbered 8, after V lost 2 bases and J lost 0 bases. In DNA form, the CDR3 reads TGCAGTGCTAGAATTGGACTAGCGGGAGGGCCAAGCTCCTACAATGAGCAGTTCTTC. Amino acid sequence: CSARIGLAGGPSSYNEQFF.

This chain uses TRBV4-1 with TRBJ2-3; D remains ambiguous. This CDR3 has 16 residues. V lost 4 bases and J lost 2, with 16 bases in between. Germline V gives CDR1 MGHRA, CDR2 YSYEKL. CDR3 region: CASSPSGSRATDTQYF. The CDR3 DNA is TGCGCCAGCAGCCCCTCCGGGTCGCGTGCCACAGATACGCAGTATTTT.

Ten or more counts support this clonotype. The chain is built from TRBV12-3 or TRBV12-4 and TRBJ2-3; 8 bases line up with TRBD1. V lost 3 bases to trimming and J lost 3 bases; unmatched junction nucleotides: 5. The CDR3 runs 15 residues. The CDR3 region is CASSFYYRGTDTQYF. CDR3 sequence (DNA): TGTGCCAGCAGTTTTTATTACAGGGGGACAGATACGCAGTATTTT.

This clonotype was detected ten times or more. The chain couples TRBV7-6 to TRBJ1-1; the D is unclear. Germline lookup yields CDR1 SGHVS and CDR2 FNYEAQ. The CDR3 consists of 13 residues. V gave up 6 bases and J gave up 1 base, with 9 bases separating them. The CDR3 nucleotides read TGTGCCAGCAGTTTAAGTCAGAACACTGAAGCTTTCTTT. This encodes CASSLSQNTEAFF.

This clonotype was seen repeatedly, ten times or more. CDR3 DNA: TGCAGTGCTAGAACCTTTAGCGGGAGAGGAGAGACCCAGTACTTC. Amino acid sequence: CSARTFSGRGETQYF. This chain links TRBV20-1 with TRBJ2-5; 9 bases align to TRBD2. The germline V gene encodes CDR1 DFQATT and CDR2 SNEGSKA (reference sequence). CDR3 length equals 15 residues. V lost 2 bases, J lost 4 bases, and 8 bases stayed unmatched.

The rearrangement joins TRBV12-5 to TRBJ2-7; 7 bases align to TRBD2. V dropped 4 bases and J dropped 3; count of bases not matched to a gene: 21. Looked up from germline, CDR1 is LGHNT and CDR2 is FRNRAP. The CDR3 totals 19 residues. CDR3 loop: CASGYLGGDKDIGGYEQYF. The CDR3 coding sequence is TGTGCTAGTGGTTACCTTGGGGGGGATAAGGATATTGGGGGCTACGAGCAGTACTTC.

As regards this clonotype: A single base separates this from a much larger clone, so it may be a read error. V is TRBV3-1 and J is TRBJ1-5; D unresolved. CDR3 length: 15 amino acids. V was clipped by 4 bases and J by 4 bases, with 14 bases between them. The germline gives CDR1 LGHDT, CDR2 YNNKEL (reference sequence). The CDR3 nucleotides are TGTGCCAGCAGCCGAGATCGACCGGGTAATCAGCCCCAGCATTTT. This gives the protein CASSRDRPGNQPQHF.

This clonotype was observed at least ten times. The chain has TRBV6-2 or TRBV6-3 and TRBJ2-1; D perhaps matches TRBD2 (6 bases). CDR3 size: 15 residues. The germline gives CDR1 MNHEY, CDR2 SVGEGT. V was pared by 9 bases and J by 7 bases, with 22 bases between. CDR3 protein: CASSRIQPGENEQFF. CDR3 DNA sequence: TGTGCCAGTAGTAGGATACAGCCGGGGGAAAATGAGCAGTTCTTC.

The V gene is TRBV3-1, the J gene TRBJ2-7, with D hard to call. With 4 bases removed from V and 1 base from J, the gap between germline ends came to 8 bases. The CDR3 is 13 residues long. Per germline, CDR1 LGHDT and CDR2 YNNKEL (reference sequence). CDR3 sequence: CASSREGSYEQYV. In DNA, the CDR3 is TGTGCCAGCAGCCGCGAAGGGTCCTACGAGCAGTACGTC.

This clonotype was counted many times. The chain uses TRBV3-1 and TRBJ1-2, with a possible D match to TRBD1 (6 bases). V was pared by 0 bases and J by 8 bases, with 16 bases between. Germline assignment: CDR1 LGHDT and CDR2 YNNKEL (reference sequence). There are 15 residues in the CDR3. CDR3 sequence reads: CASSQDDRPPGGYTF. The CDR3, as DNA: TGTGCCAGCAGCCAAGACGACAGGCCTCCGGGGGGCTACACCTTC. Filled out from reference TRBV3-1 and TRBJ1-2, the complete variable domain reads DTAVSQTPKYLVTQMGNDKSIKCEQNLGHDTMYWYKQDSKKFLKIMFSYNNKELIINETVPNRFSPKSPDKAHLNLHINSLELGDSAVYFCASSQDDRPPGGYTFGSGTRLTVV.

This chain joins TRBV20-1 and TRBJ2-3, with 7 bases lining up with TRBD2. This CDR3 contains 17 residues. Trimming took 4 bases from V and 0 from J; bases not matched to a gene: 13. Germline V lookup: CDR1 DFQATT, CDR2 SNEGSKA (reference sequence). The DNA of the CDR3 is TGCAGTGCTATTGGACTAGACTTACTCCCTAGCACAGATACGCAGTATTTT. Translation: CSAIGLDLLPSTDTQYF.

V is TRBV9 and J is TRBJ1-4; 7 bases are a match to TRBD1. After removal of 0 bases from V and 5 bases from J, the junction contained 4 bases not matched to a gene. The V gene's germline CDR1 is SGDLS and CDR2 YYNGEE. The CDR3 has 15 amino acids. CDR3 coding DNA: TGTGCCAGCAGCGTAGAGGGCAGGGGGAATGAAAAACTGTTTTTT. This sequence encodes CASSVEGRGNEKLFF.

At least ten counts were recorded for this clonotype. This chain joins TRBV20-1 and TRBJ1-6; D is unresolved. Germline CDR1 reads DFQATT; CDR2 reads SNEGSKA (reference sequence). V was cut by 3 bases and J by 7 bases, with 13 bases left in between. CDR3 length: 14 residues. DNA of the CDR3: TGCAGTGCTAGGATGAATTACGCGAATTCACCCCTCCACTTT. It yields the protein CSARMNYANSPLHF.

This clonotype has a count of ten or more. The genes are TRBV7-3 and TRBJ2-5; 8 bases are a match to TRBD2. CDR3 length: 14 residues. The V segment lost 0 bases and the J segment 5 bases; nucleotides outside the gene matches: 2. The germline CDR1 and CDR2 sequences are SGHTA and FQGTGA. The CDR3 sequence: CASSLTAGDETQYF. CDR3 nucleotides: TGTGCCAGCAGCTTAACAGCGGGAGATGAGACCCAGTACTTC.

This clonotype was counted many times. The rearrangement joins TRBV19 to TRBJ1-2, with D perhaps matching TRBD1 (5 bases). The ends were cut back, 5 bases at V and 4 bases at J, with 20 bases in the middle. Per the germline V gene, CDR1 is LNHDA and CDR2 is SQIVND (reference sequence). The CDR3 is 16 amino acids. CDR3 protein: CASSSRNPREGYGYTF. CDR3 nucleotides: TGTGCCAGTAGTTCACGCAACCCCAGGGAGGGCTATGGCTACACCTTC.

In its sample, this clonotype was seen many times. The CDR3 DNA reads as TGCGCCAGCAGCTCTAAGCGGGAGCAGTCGTCGGGAGAGCAGTACTTC. The encoded protein is CASSSKREQSSGEQYF. This chain joins TRBV5-1 and TRBJ2-7; 8 bases line up with TRBD2. V was clipped by 3 bases and J by 7 bases; unmatched bases: 15. Germline V CDR1 and CDR2: SGHRS, YFSETQ. The CDR3 sequence is 16 residues long.

This clonotype appeared many times. The V gene is TRBV12-3 or TRBV12-4, the J gene TRBJ1-2; 8 bases agree with TRBD1. The junction had 2 bases not matched to a gene; V was cut back by 1 base and J by 4 bases. The CDR3 is 14 residues long. The chain's CDR3 is CASSLGTGSYGYTF. CDR3 sequence (DNA): TGTGCCAGCAGTTTAGGGACAGGGTCCTATGGCTACACCTTC.

The chain employs TRBV20-1 and TRBJ2-1; 10 nucleotides match TRBD2. The germline V gene has CDR1 DFQATT and CDR2 SNEGSKA (reference sequence). The CDR3 has 13 residues. Trimming at V came to 6 bases and at J to 7 bases, leaving 6 bases not matched to a gene. The CDR3 region has the DNA TGCAGTGCCAGGCTAGCGGGAGCAAATGAGCAGTTCTTC. Translating gives CSARLAGANEQFF.

The chain joins TRBV7-9 to TRBJ1-3, with no clear D. V was trimmed by 8 bases and J by 0 bases, leaving 8 bases between them. CDR1 SEHNR and CDR2 FQNEAQ come from the germline V gene (reference sequence). CDR3 length: 13 amino acids. CDR3 DNA: TGTGCCAGCGGTGGGGACTCTGGAAACACCATATATTTT. Translated: CASGGDSGNTIYF.

This clonotype was seen ten or more times. This rearrangement joins TRBV6-5 to TRBJ1-3; D is unclear. The CDR3 has 17 amino acids. Germline V CDR1 and CDR2: MNHEY, SVGAGI. The V gene lost 0 bases and the J gene lost 0 bases, with 12 bases spanning the gap. CDR3 in DNA: TGTGCCAGCAGTTACTCTGCACTCGGAAGCTCTGGAAACACCATATATTTT. This translates into CASSYSALGSSGNTIYF.

This clonotype came up many times. The chain is built from TRBV11-2 and TRBJ2-7; 12 bases match TRBD2. The CDR3 spans 18 residues. The J segment lost 1 base and the V segment lost 3 bases, leaving 10 bases of the junction unmatched. Germline lookup yields CDR1 SGHAT and CDR2 FQNNGV. The CDR3 region is CASSFETSGSHISYEQYF. The CDR3 DNA reads as TGTGCCAGCAGCTTCGAGACTAGCGGGAGCCATATTTCCTACGAGCAGTACTTC. Supplemented by reference TRBV11-2 and TRBJ2-7, the full variable domain reads EAGVAQSPRYKIIEKRQSVAFWCNPISGHATLYWYQQILGQGPKLLIQFQNNGVVDDSQLPKDRFSAERLKGVDSTLKIQPAKLEDSAVYLCASSFETSGSHISYEQYFGPGTRLTVT.

This clonotype has at least ten counts. The chain combines TRBV7-8 with TRBJ2-3; possibly TRBD1 for D (5 bases). The CDR3 length is 12 residues. CDR1 is SGHVS, CDR2 FQNEAQ, per germline. Trimming left V 8 bases short and J 4 bases short, with 10 bases between. The CDR3: CASLGVADTQYF. In nucleotides, the CDR3 is TGTGCCAGCCTAGGGGTTGCAGATACGCAGTATTTT.

This clonotype was detected many times. V gene TRBV12-3 or TRBV12-4 combines with J gene TRBJ2-7; no firm D call. The CDR3 is 13 amino acids. V shed 2 bases and J shed 4 bases, with 9 bases lying between them. The CDR3 DNA sequence: TGTGCCAGCAGTTTACAGGCCGATTACGAGCAGTACTTC. Amino acids: CASSLQADYEQYF.